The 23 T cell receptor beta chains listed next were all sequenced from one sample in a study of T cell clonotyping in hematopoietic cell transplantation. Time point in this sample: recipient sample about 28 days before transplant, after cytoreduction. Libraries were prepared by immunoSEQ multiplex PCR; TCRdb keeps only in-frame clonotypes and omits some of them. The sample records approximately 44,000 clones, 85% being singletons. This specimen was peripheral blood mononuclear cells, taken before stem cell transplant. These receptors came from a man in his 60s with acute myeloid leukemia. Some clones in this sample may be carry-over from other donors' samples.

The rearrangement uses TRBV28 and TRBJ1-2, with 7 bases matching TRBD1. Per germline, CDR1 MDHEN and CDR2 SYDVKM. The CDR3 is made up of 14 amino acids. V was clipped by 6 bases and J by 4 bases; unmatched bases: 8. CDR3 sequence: CASSRTGTAYGYTF. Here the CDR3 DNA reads TGTGCCAGCAGCCGAACCGGGACAGCCTATGGCTACACCTTC.

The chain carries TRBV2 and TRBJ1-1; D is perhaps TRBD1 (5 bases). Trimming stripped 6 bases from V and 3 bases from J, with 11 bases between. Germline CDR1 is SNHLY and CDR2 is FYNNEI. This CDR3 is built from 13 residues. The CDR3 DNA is TGTGCCAGCAGGGGGCCAGAGGACACTGAAGCTTTCTTT. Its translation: CASRGPEDTEAFF.

The CDR3 sequence is CASRGGLAGGNTGELFF. CDR3 nucleotide sequence: TGTGCCAGCAGGGGGGGACTAGCGGGGGGAAACACCGGGGAGCTGTTTTTT. V usage is TRBV2 and J usage is TRBJ2-2; 15 positions match TRBD2. Trimming removed 6 bases from V and 2 bases from J; junction bases left unmatched: 4. This CDR3 contains 17 residues. In germline, CDR1 is SNHLY, CDR2 FYNNEI. Supplemented by reference TRBV2 and TRBJ2-2, the full variable domain reads EPEVTQTPSHQVTQMGQEVILRCVPISNHLYFYWYRQILGQKVEFLVSFYNNEISEKSEIFDDQFSVERPDGSNFTLKIRSTKLEDSAMYFCASRGGLAGGNTGELFFGEGSRLTVL.

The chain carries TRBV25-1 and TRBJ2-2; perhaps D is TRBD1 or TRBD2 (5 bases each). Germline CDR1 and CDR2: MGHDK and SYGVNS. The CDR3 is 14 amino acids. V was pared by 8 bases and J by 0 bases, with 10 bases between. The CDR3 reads CASRRGANTGELFF. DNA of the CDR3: TGTGCCAGCCGACGGGGCGCGAACACCGGGGAGCTGTTTTTT.

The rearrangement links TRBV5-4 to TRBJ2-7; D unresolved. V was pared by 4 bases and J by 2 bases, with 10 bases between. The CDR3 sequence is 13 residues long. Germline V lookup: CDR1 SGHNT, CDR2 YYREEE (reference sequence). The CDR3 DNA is TGTGCCAGCAGCCCGGACCCTGCCTACGAGCAGTACTTC. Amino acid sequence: CASSPDPAYEQYF.

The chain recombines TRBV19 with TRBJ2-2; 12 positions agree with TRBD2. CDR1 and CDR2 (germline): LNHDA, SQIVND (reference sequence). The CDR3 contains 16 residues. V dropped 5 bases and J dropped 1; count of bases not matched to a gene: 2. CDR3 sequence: CASSGGLAGNTGELFF. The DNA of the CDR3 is TGTGCCAGTAGTGGGGGACTAGCGGGGAACACCGGGGAGCTGTTTTTT.

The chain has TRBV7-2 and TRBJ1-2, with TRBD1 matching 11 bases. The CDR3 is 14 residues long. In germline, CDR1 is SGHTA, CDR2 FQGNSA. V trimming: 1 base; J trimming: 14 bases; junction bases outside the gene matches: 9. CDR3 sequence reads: CASSLVTGTGGGTF. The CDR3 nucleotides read TGTGCCAGCAGCTTAGTAACCGGGACAGGGGGTGGGACCTTC.

The CDR3 protein is CASSKGTGVYEQYF. The CDR3 DNA follows: TGTGCCAGTAGTAAAGGGACAGGGGTCTACGAGCAGTACTTC. The chain combines TRBV19 with TRBJ2-7; TRBD1 agrees at 10 bases. This CDR3 is 14 amino acids long. Looked up from germline, CDR1 is LNHDA and CDR2 is SQIVND (reference sequence). J was trimmed by 3 bases and V by 4 bases; bases with no gene match: 3. The whole variable domain, filled in from reference TRBV19 and TRBJ2-7, reads DGGITQSPKYLFRKEGQNVTLSCEQNLNHDAMYWYRQDPGQGLRLIYYSQIVNDFQKGDIAEGYSVSREKKESFPLTVTSAQKNPTAFYLCASSKGTGVYEQYFGPGTRLTVT.

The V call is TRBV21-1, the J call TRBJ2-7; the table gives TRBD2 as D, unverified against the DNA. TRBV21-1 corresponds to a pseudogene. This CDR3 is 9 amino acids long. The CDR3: CASSPRQYF. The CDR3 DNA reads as TGTGCCAGCAGCCCCCGGCAGTACTTC.

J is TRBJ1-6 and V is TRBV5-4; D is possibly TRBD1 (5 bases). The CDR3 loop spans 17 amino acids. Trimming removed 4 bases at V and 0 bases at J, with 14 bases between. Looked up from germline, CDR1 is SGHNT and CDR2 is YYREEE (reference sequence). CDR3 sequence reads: CASSTRGASSYNSPLHF. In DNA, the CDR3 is TGTGCCAGCAGCACCCGGGGCGCGAGCTCCTATAATTCACCCCTCCACTTT.

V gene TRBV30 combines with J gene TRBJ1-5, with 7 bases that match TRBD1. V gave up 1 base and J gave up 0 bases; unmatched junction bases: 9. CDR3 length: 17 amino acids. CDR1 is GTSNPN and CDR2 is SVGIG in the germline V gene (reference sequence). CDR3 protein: CAWSGEGALTSNQPQHF. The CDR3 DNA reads TGTGCCTGGAGTGGAGAGGGGGCGCTTACTAGCAATCAGCCCCAGCATTTT. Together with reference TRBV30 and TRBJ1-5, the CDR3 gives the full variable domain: SQTIHQWPATLVQPVGSPLSLECTVEGTSNPNLYWYRQAAGRGLQLLFYSVGIGQISSEVPQNLSASRPQDRQFILSSKKLLLSDSGFYLCAWSGEGALTSNQPQHFGDGTRLSIL.

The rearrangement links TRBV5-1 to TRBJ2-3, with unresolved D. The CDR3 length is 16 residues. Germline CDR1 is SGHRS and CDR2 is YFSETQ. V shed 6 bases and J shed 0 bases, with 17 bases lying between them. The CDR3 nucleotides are TGCGCCAGCACCAATTGGAAAACAGCTAGCACAGATACGCAGTATTTT. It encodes CASTNWKTASTDTQYF.

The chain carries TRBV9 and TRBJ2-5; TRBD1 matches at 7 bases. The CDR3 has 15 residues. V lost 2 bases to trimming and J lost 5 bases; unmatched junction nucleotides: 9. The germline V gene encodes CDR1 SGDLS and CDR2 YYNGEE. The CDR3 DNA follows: TGTGCCAGCAGCGTTAACCAGGGGGACGGGGAGACCCAGTACTTC. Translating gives CASSVNQGDGETQYF. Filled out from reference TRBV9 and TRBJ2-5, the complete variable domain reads DSGVTQTPKHLITATGQRVTLRCSPRSGDLSVYWYQQSLDQGLQFLIQYYNGEERAKGNILERFSAQQFPDLHSELNLSSLELGDSALYFCASSVNQGDGETQYFGPGTRLLVL.

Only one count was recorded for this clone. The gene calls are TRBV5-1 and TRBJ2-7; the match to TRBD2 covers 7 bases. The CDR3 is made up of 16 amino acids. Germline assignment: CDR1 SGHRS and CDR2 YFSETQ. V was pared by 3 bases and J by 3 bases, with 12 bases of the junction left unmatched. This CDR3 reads CASSSESVREGYEQYF. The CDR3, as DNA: TGCGCCAGCAGCTCTGAGTCGGTCAGGGAGGGCTACGAGCAGTACTTC.

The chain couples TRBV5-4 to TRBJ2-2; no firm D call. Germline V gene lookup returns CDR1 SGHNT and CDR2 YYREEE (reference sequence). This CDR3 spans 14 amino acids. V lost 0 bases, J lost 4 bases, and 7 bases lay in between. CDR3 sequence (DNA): TGTGCCAGCAGCTTGGGTACAGCCACCGGGGAGCTGTTTTTT. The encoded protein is CASSLGTATGELFF.

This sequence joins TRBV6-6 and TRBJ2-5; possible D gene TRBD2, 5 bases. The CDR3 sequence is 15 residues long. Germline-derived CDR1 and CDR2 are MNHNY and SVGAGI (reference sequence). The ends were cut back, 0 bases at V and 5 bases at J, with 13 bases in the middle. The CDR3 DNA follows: TGTGCCAGCAGTTACTCGAATGGACTGGGGGAGACCCAGTACTTC. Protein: CASSYSNGLGETQYF.

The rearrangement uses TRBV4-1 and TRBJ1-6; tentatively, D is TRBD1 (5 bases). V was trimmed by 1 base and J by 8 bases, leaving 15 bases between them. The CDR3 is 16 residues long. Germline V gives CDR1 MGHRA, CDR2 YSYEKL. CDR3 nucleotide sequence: TGCGCCAGCAGCCAAGGAGATCGGCAGGGTTATTCACCCCTCCACTTT. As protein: CASSQGDRQGYSPLHF.

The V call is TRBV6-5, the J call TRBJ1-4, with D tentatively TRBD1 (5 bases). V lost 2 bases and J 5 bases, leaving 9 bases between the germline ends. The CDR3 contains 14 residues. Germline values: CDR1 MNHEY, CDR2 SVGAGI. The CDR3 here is CASSYGTLNEKLFF. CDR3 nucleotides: TGTGCCAGCAGTTACGGGACGTTGAATGAAAAACTGTTTTTT.

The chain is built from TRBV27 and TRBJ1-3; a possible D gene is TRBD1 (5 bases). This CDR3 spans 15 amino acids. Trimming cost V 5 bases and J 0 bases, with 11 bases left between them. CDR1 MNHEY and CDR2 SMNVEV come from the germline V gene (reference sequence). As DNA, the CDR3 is TGTGCCAGCAGTCAGGGCCCTTTCTCTGGAAACACCATATATTTT. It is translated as CASSQGPFSGNTIYF.

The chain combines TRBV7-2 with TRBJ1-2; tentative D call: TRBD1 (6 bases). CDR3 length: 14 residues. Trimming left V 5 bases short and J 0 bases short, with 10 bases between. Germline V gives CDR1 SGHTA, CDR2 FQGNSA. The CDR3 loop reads CASSDRTANYGYTF. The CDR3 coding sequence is TGTGCCAGCAGCGATCGGACAGCTAACTATGGCTACACCTTC.

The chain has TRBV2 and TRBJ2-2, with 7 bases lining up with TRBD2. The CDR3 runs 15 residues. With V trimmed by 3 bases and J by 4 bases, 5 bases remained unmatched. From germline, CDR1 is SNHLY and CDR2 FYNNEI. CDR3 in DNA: TGTGCCAGCAGTGAGGGTTGGGGGGGCACCGGGGAGCTGTTTTTT. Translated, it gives CASSEGWGGTGELFF.

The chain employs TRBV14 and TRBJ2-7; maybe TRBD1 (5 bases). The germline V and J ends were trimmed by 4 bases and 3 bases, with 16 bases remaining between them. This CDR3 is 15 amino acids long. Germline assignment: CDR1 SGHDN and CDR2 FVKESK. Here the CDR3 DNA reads TGTGCCAGCAGCCGGCTCGGCAGGGAAGACTACGAGCAGTACTTC. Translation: CASSRLGREDYEQYF.

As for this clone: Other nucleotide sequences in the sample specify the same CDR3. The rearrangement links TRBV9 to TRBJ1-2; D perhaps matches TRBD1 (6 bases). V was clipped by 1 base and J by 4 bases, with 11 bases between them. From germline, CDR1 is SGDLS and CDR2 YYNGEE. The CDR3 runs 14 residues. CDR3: CASSVSTGGYGYTF. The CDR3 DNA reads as TGTGCCAGCAGCGTATCGACAGGAGGCTATGGCTACACCTTC.